This T cell receptor beta chain was observed in a study of T cell responses to AZD1222 COVID-19 vaccine. Notes on the study in general: A rise in Spike-specific TCR breadth and depth followed two AZD1222 doses. Vaccine-associated CD4 TCRs spanned spike, dominant at 160-218 and 743-854. Nearly half of the spike-specific TCRs reportedly recognize variant regions that carry no mutations.

As to this clone: Its antigen is unidentified.

Profiling relied on immunoSEQ multiplex PCR, and the TCRdb table lists in-frame clones only, not all of them. This table holds some 79,000 clones, around 81% found once. The CDR3 extends over 14 amino acids. Trimming cost V 3 bases and J 4 bases, with 12 bases left between them. In germline, CDR1 is SGHAT, CDR2 FQNNGV. The sample in question was peripheral blood, obtained 28 days after the second AZD1222 dose. The chain links TRBV11-2 to TRBJ1-2, with D perhaps TRBD1 (5 bases). The sequence came from an adult who received the AZD1222 COVID-19 vaccine. The DNA of the CDR3 is TGTGCCAGCAGCTTCGGGGACGGAATCTATGGCTACACCTTC. It yields the protein CASSFGDGIYGYTF. The full variable domain, with the rest looked up from reference TRBV11-2 and TRBJ1-2, is EAGVAQSPRYKIIEKRQSVAFWCNPISGHATLYWYQQILGQGPKLLIQFQNNGVVDDSQLPKDRFSAERLKGVDSTLKIQPAKLEDSAVYLCASSFGDGIYGYTFGSGTRLTVV.